This is a list of T cell receptor beta chains from one sample in a study of T cell repertoires in urothelial bladder cancer. Sequenced by immunoSEQ multiplex PCR; TCRdb stores in-frame clones only, minus some. The sample yields approximately 11,000 clones, approximately 70% seen once. Sequencing was carried out using tumor-infiltrating cells from bladder cancer. The receptor set was obtained from a human donor with a benign inflammatory bladder lesion. Each CDR3 is given with its conserved first and last residue. Fields, in order: V gene, J gene, CDR3 protein.

TRBV29-1	TRBJ2-7	CSSWEGYEQYF
TRBV18	TRBJ2-3	CASSPFSGGGSDTQYF
TRBV5-1	TRBJ2-6	CASSLPPDNSGANVLTF
TRBV30	TRBJ1-3	CAWTVGSGNTIYF
TRBV29-1	TRBJ1-2	CSVESAGWNGYTF
TRBV2	TRBJ1-1	CASRLAGSGRNTEAFF
TRBV5-4	TRBJ2-3	CASSTNRLAGGDTQYF
TRBV6-5	TRBJ1-2	CASSLQRNSFYGYTF
TRBV7-9	TRBJ1-6	CASSLSTGGTRSPLHF
TRBV5-5	TRBJ2-5	CASRHGLAGPKGETQYF